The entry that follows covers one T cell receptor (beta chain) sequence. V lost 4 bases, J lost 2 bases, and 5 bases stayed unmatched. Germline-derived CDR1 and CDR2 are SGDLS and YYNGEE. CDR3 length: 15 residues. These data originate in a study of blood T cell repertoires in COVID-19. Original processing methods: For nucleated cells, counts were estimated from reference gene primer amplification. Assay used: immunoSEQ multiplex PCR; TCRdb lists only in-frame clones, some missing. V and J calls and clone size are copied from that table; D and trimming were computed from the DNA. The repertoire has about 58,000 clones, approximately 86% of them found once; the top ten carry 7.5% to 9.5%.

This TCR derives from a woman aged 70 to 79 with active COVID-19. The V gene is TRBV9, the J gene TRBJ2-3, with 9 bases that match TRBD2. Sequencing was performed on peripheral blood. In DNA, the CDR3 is TGTGCCAGCAGCCCCCTAGCGGGGCTCACAGATACGCAGTATTTT. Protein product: CASSPLAGLTDTQYF.